This T cell receptor (beta chain) was sequenced during a study of T cells after yellow fever vaccination. This clonotype was recorded only once. The study made its TCR cDNA through 5'RACE template switching. That step introduced a universal primer site along with UMIs. TCRdb ran MiXCR on the 5' RACE reads and lists one entry per CDR3 protein. The sample shows 500,000 to 650,000 distinct CDR3 sequences, roughly a sixth of them seen only once. CDR3 length: 15 residues. V was trimmed by 6 bases and J by 2 bases, leaving 14 bases between them. Germline V CDR1 and CDR2: MNHNS, SASEGT. Sequencing used PBMCs, obtained 5 days after the first yellow fever vaccination. This chain uses TRBV6-1 with TRBJ1-5; D unresolved. The TCR sequence derives from a man in his late teens or twenties who received the YFV17D yellow fever vaccine. CDR3 amino acids: CASSPVRGGNQPQHF. CDR3 DNA sequence: TGTGCCAGCAGCCCAGTGCGGGGTGGCAATCAGCCCCAGCATTTT.